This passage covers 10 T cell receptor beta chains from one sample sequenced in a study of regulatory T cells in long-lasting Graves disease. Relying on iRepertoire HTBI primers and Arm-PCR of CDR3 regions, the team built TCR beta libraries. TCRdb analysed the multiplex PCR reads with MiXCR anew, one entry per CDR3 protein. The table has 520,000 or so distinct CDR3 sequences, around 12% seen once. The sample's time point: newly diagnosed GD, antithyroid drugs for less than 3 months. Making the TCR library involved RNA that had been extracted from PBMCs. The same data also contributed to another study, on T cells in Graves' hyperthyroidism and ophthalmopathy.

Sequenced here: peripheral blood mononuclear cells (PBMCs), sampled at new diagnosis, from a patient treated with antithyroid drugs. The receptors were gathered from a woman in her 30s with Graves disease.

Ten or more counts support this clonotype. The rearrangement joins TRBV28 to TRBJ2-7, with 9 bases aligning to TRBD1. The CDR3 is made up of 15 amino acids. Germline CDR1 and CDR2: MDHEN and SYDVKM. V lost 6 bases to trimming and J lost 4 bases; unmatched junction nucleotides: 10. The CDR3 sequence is CASSSQGAPFYEQYF. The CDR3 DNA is TGTGCCAGCAGCTCACAGGGGGCGCCTTTTTACGAGCAGTACTTC.

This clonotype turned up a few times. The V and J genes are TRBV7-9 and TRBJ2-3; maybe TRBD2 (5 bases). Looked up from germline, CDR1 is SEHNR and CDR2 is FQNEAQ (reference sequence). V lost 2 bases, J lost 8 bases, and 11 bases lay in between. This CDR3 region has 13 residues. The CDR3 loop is CASSLNTRATQYF. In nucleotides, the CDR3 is TGTGCCAGCAGCTTAAATACTAGGGCTACGCAGTATTTT.

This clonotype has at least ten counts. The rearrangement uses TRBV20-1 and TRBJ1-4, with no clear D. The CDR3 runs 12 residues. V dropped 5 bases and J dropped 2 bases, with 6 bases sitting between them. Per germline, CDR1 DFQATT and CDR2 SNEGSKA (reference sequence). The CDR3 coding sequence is TGCAGTGCTGTACAGACTAATGAAAAACTGTTTTTT. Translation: CSAVQTNEKLFF.

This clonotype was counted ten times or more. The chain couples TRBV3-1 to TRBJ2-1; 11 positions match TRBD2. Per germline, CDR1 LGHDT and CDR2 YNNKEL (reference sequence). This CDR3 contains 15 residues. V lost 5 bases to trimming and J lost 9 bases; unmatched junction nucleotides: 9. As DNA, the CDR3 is TGTGCCAGCAGCAGACTAGGGACTAGCGGAGCTGAGCAGTTCTTC. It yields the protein CASSRLGTSGAEQFF.

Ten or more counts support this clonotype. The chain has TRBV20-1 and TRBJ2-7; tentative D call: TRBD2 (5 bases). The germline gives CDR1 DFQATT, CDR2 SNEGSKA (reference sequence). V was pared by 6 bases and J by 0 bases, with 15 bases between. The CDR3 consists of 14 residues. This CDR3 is CSATRPGSSYEQYF. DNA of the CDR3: TGCAGTGCAACGCGTCCGGGGAGCTCCTACGAGCAGTACTTC.

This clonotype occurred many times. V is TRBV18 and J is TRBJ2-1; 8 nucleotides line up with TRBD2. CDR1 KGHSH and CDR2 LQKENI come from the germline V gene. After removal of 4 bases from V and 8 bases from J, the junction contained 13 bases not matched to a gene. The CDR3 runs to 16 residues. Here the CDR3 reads CASSLLGTSIVDEQFF. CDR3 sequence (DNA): TGTGCCAGCTCACTACTCGGGACTAGTATTGTGGATGAGCAGTTCTTC. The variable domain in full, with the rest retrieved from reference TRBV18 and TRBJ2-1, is NAGVMQNPRHLVRRRGQEARLRCSPMKGHSHVYWYRQLPEEGLKFMVYLQKENIIDESGMPKERFSAEFPKEGPSILRIQQVVRGDSAAYFCASSLLGTSIVDEQFFGPGTRLTVL.

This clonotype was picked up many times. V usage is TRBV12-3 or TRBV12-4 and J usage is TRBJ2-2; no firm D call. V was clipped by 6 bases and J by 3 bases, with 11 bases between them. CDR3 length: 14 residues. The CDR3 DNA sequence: TGTGCCAGCAGCAGACTCCTTGACACCGGGGAGCTGTTTTTT. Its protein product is CASSRLLDTGELFF.

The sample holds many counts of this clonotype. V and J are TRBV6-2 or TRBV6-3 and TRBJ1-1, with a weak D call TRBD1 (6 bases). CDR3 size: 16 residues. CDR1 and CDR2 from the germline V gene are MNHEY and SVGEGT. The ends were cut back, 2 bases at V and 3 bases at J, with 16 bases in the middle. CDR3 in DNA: TGTGCCAGCAGTTACCCGACGGGAGGGGGGGACACTGAAGCTTTCTTT. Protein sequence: CASSYPTGGGDTEAFF.

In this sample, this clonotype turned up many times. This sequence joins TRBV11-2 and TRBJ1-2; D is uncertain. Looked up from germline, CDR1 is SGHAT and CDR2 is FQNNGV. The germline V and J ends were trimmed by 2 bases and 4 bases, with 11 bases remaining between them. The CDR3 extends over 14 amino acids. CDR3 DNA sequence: TGTGCCAGCAGCTTAATCCCAGGATTCTATGGCTACACCTTC. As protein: CASSLIPGFYGYTF.

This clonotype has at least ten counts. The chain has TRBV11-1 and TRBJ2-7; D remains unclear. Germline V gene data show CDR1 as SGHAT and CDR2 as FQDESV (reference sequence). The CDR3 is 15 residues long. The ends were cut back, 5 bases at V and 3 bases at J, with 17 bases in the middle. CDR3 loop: CASSPPPGGYYEQYF. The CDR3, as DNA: TGTGCCAGCAGCCCGCCGCCTGGTGGCTACTACGAGCAGTACTTC.